This entry describes one TCR beta chain. V lost 5 bases and J lost 4, with 11 bases in between. In germline, CDR1 is KGHDR, CDR2 SFDVKD. The CDR3 loop spans 14 amino acids. This sample was included in a study of blood T cell repertoires in COVID-19. Study as a whole: Some COVID-19 samples were acute and others convalescent; all came from the United States, Italy and Spain. T cells, B-cell-depleted T cells, or PBMCs supplied cDNA or gDNA.

In the original processing: Counts of nucleated cells, estimated from reference gene primer amplification, were obtained. Sequencing was performed with immunoSEQ multiplex PCR; in TCRdb, only in-frame clones are kept and a portion is missing. V, J and clone size derive from that table, while D and trimming were established from the DNA sequence. The sample includes about 500,000 clones, roughly nine tenths of them seen just once. Sequencing input: peripheral blood. This chain joins TRBV24-1 and TRBJ1-5; no firm D call. The receptor was derived from a woman aged 45-60 years with COVID-19, enrolled during active disease. Here the CDR3 DNA reads TGTGCCACCAGTGCCGATTGGCCGAATCAGCCCCAGCATTTT. Its translation is CATSADWPNQPQHF.